This note documents a single T cell receptor (beta chain) sequence. Those who participated ranged in age from roughly 18 to 100 years and resided in about 24 US areas. Original methodology: Using reference gene primer amplification, nucleated cell counts were estimated. Clones were read by immunoSEQ multiplex PCR, and TCRdb kept only the in-frame ones, dropping some. That table supplies the V and J calls and clone size; D and trimming were determined from the DNA. The table includes some 300,000 clones, approximately 90% detected once. The sample is drawn from a study of blood T cell repertoires in COVID-19. Across the whole study: The United States, Italy and Spain supplied acute and convalescent COVID-19 samples. The cDNA or gDNA used as material had been derived from T cells, B-cell-depleted T cells, or PBMCs.

Trimming pared 6 bases from V and 10 bases from J, leaving 16 bases between. Germline V gives CDR1 MNHEY, CDR2 SVGAGI. The CDR3 has 14 residues. Sequenced material: PBMCs or T cells enriched from blood (not recorded which). The rearrangement links TRBV6-5 to TRBJ1-6; weak D call: TRBD1 (6 bases). This TCR was sampled from a middle-aged woman who had recovered from COVID-19. The CDR3 loop is CASSKGKGDSPLHF. The DNA for the CDR3 is TGTGCCAGCAGCAAGGGAAAGGGGGACTCACCCCTCCACTTT.